This passage covers 30 T cell receptor beta chains from one sample sequenced in a study of breast tumors, draining lymph nodes, adjacent tissues. TCRdb itself ran the multiplex PCR reads through MiXCR, one entry per CDR3 protein. The sample holds over 10,000 distinct CDR3 sequences, around 70% seen once. The sequenced material came from tumor-adjacent breast tissue. The source of these receptors is a female donor with breast cancer. Some clones in this sample may be carry-over from other donors' samples.

This rearrangement joins TRBV27 to TRBJ1-2; 10 nucleotides line up with TRBD1. Per the germline V gene, CDR1 is MNHEY and CDR2 is SMNVEV (reference sequence). The CDR3 sequence is 15 residues long. Trimming cost V 3 bases and J 4 bases; bases outside gene matches: 5. CDR3 bases: TGTGCCAGCAGTTTTCGGGGGACAGGGGTCTATGGCTACACCTTC. It specifies CASSFRGTGVYGYTF.

The sample holds one count of this clonotype. This sequence joins TRBV7-6 and TRBJ2-7, with D tentatively TRBD1 (5 bases). This CDR3 has 15 amino acids. Germline V lookup: CDR1 SGHVS, CDR2 FNYEAQ. V was clipped by 5 bases and J by 2 bases, with 16 bases between them. CDR3 loop: CASSRQPDSPYEQYF. The CDR3 region has the DNA TGTGCCAGCAGCCGTCAGCCCGACAGTCCCTACGAGCAGTACTTC.

There are many counts of this clonotype. The chain employs TRBV6-1 and TRBJ1-5, with 8 bases lining up with TRBD1. The CDR3 length is 15 residues. CDR1 and CDR2 from the germline V gene are MNHNS and SASEGT. Trimming took 4 bases from V and 3 from J; bases not matched to a gene: 5. In DNA, the CDR3 is TGTGCCAGCAGTGGGACAGGGATGGCCAATCAGCCCCAGCATTTT. Encoded protein: CASSGTGMANQPQHF.

The V call is TRBV4-2, the J call TRBJ2-5; the match to TRBD2 covers 8 bases. This CDR3 spans 13 amino acids. Germline-derived CDR1 and CDR2 are LGHNA and YNFKEQ. The V gene end was trimmed by 2 bases and the J gene end by 4 bases; junction bases not matched to a gene: 0. The CDR3 nucleotides read TGTGCCAGCAGCCAACTAGCGGGAGAGACCCAGTACTTC. It specifies CASSQLAGETQYF.

By sample share, this clonotype is large. This rearrangement joins TRBV24-1 to TRBJ2-1; 13 bases line up with TRBD2. V shed 4 bases and J 4 bases; nucleotides not matched to a gene: 3. Per germline, CDR1 KGHDR and CDR2 SFDVKD. This CDR3 has 16 amino acids. The CDR3 bases are TGTGCCACCAGTGACGGACTAGCGGGGGCGTACAATGAGCAGTTCTTC. This sequence encodes CATSDGLAGAYNEQFF.

By share, this clonotype ranks as medium-sized. V gene TRBV14 combines with J gene TRBJ2-7, with D possibly matching TRBD1 (6 bases). The CDR3 loop spans 15 amino acids. Germline CDR1 and CDR2: SGHDN and FVKESK. The V end was cut by 4 bases, the J end by 0 bases, with 13 bases between. In nucleotides, the CDR3 is TGTGCCAGCAGCCTGCAGACAGGATACTCCTACGAGCAGTACTTC. The encoded protein is CASSLQTGYSYEQYF.

The V and J genes are TRBV20-1 and TRBJ2-7, with D possibly called TRBD1 or TRBD2 (5 bases each). The CDR3 runs to 12 residues. Germline V gene sequence: CDR1 DFQATT, CDR2 SNEGSKA (reference sequence). V dropped 4 bases and J dropped 6 bases, with 13 bases sitting between them. The CDR3 sequence is CSAKTGPAEQYF. CDR3 bases: TGCAGTGCTAAGACGGGACCCGCCGAGCAGTACTTC.

V is TRBV20-1 and J is TRBJ1-2, with D possibly matching TRBD1 (6 bases). Trimming took off 4 bases at V and 6 bases at J, with 12 bases between the two ends. This CDR3 is built from 12 residues. CDR1 and CDR2 (germline): DFQATT, SNEGSKA (reference sequence). The CDR3 DNA reads TGCAGTGCTAATAATAAGGGGGATGGCTACACCTTC. Translating gives CSANNKGDGYTF.

The rearrangement joins TRBV24-1 to TRBJ2-3; TRBD1 agrees at 8 bases. Germline values: CDR1 KGHDR, CDR2 SFDVKD. CDR3 length equals 14 residues. After removal of 7 bases from V and 4 bases from J, the junction contained 6 bases not matched to a gene. The CDR3, as DNA: TGTGCCACCAGCCGAGCAGGGGGCGCAGATACGCAGTATTTT. This sequence encodes CATSRAGGADTQYF.

In its sample, this clonotype was seen once. This chain connects TRBV5-6 to TRBJ1-6, with D unclear. This CDR3 has 13 amino acids. The V gene's germline CDR1 is SGHDT and CDR2 YYEEEE. V lost 2 bases and J lost 7, with 7 bases in between. The CDR3 DNA reads TGTGCCAGCAGCTTCACGGGGAATTCACCCCTCCACTTT. Encoded protein: CASSFTGNSPLHF.

J is TRBJ2-1 and V is TRBV5-8; TRBD2 aligns across 8 bases. Germline values: CDR1 SGHTS, CDR2 YDEGEE. The CDR3 consists of 14 residues. V trimming: 1 base; J trimming: 9 bases; junction bases outside the gene matches: 6. CDR3 sequence: CASSLSGGGGEQFF. DNA of the CDR3: TGTGCCAGCAGCTTGTCGGGAGGGGGAGGTGAGCAGTTCTTC.

Comments on this clonotype: Sequence at one end of the junction differs from germline and may be a read error. The CDR3 loop is CATSRTTATASSEQYF. The CDR3 nucleotides read TGTGCCACCAGCAGAACAACCGCGACCGCCTCCTCCGAGCAGTACTTC. The chain joins TRBV15 to TRBJ2-7; no clear D gene. CDR1 is LNHNV, CDR2 YYDKDF, per germline (reference sequence). The CDR3 covers 16 residues.

The chain recombines TRBV2 with TRBJ2-7; TRBD2 agrees at 15 bases. The junction had 1 base not matched to a gene; V was cut back by 8 bases and J by 5 bases. Germline V gene data show CDR1 as SNHLY and CDR2 as FYNNEI. The CDR3 contains 13 residues. CDR3 sequence reads: CASGTSGRNEQYF. DNA of the CDR3: TGTGCCAGCGGGACTAGCGGGAGGAACGAGCAGTACTTC.

This clonotype appeared a single time. The CDR3 nucleotides read TGCGCCAGCAGCCAAGTAGGAGGACAAACGCAGTTCTTC. Residues: CASSQVGGQTQFF. The V call is TRBV4-3, the J call TRBJ2-1; either TRBD1 or TRBD2 may fit D (5 bases each). Deletions cut 1 base from V and 12 bases from J, with 13 bases between. In germline, CDR1 is LGHNA, CDR2 YSLEER. The CDR3 spans 13 residues.

This clonotype was observed at least ten times. This chain links TRBV9 with TRBJ1-6; a possible D gene is TRBD1 (6 bases). This CDR3 is built from 18 residues. The V gene lost 3 bases and the J gene lost 9 bases, with 25 bases spanning the gap. CDR1 and CDR2 from the germline V gene are SGDLS and YYNGEE. For the CDR3, the DNA is TGTGCCAGCAGCGGGCTCGGGGGGCCACCTACCTTGAGTTCACCCCTCCACTTT. It encodes CASSGLGGPPTLSSPLHF.

In this sample, this clonotype is medium-sized. The chain carries TRBV24-1 and TRBJ2-6; D is undetermined. CDR3 length: 17 residues. The V gene's germline CDR1 is KGHDR and CDR2 SFDVKD. The V end lost 4 bases, the J end lost 1 base, and 13 bases lay between the germline ends. CDR3 DNA: TGTGCCACCAGTGAATCCGGTATTCATTCTGGGGCCAACGTCCTGACTTTC. Protein sequence: CATSESGIHSGANVLTF.

The CDR3 nucleotides read TGCAGTGCGGAGTATTCCTCGGGGGCAGATACGCAGTATTTT. Translated, it gives CSAEYSSGADTQYF. The chain is built from TRBV20-1 and TRBJ2-3; maybe TRBD2 (6 bases). Germline V gene sequence: CDR1 DFQATT, CDR2 SNEGSKA (reference sequence). Trimming pared 6 bases from V and 4 bases from J, leaving 17 bases between. This CDR3 is 14 amino acids long.

The V gene is TRBV7-8, the J gene TRBJ2-1; 11 positions match TRBD1. V was clipped by 7 bases and J by 3 bases; unmatched bases: 5. CDR3 size: 15 residues. Per the germline V gene, CDR1 is SGHVS and CDR2 is FQNEAQ. The CDR3 DNA sequence: TGTGCCAGCACCCCCGGGACAGGGGGCTACAATGAGCAGTTCTTC. Amino acid sequence: CASTPGTGGYNEQFF.

This rearrangement joins TRBV30 to TRBJ2-7; TRBD1 might be the D (6 bases). CDR3 length: 15 amino acids. V dropped 2 bases and J dropped 4 bases, with 18 bases sitting between them. Germline assignment: CDR1 GTSNPN and CDR2 SVGIG (reference sequence). The CDR3 nucleotides are TGTGCCTGGAGTAGGGGGACCGGGGTGCCTTACGAGCAGTACTTC. Its translation is CAWSRGTGVPYEQYF.

The chain employs TRBV11-2 and TRBJ2-3, with D perhaps matching TRBD1 (6 bases). Between the trimmed V and J ends, which lost 4 bases and 5 bases, there was a span of 10 bases. Germline lookup yields CDR1 SGHAT and CDR2 FQNNGV. The CDR3 runs to 13 residues. The CDR3 region is CASSSRRGDTQYF. The CDR3 DNA is TGTGCCAGCAGCTCCCGCAGGGGAGATACGCAGTATTTT.

The V and J genes are TRBV27 and TRBJ2-3; D perhaps matches TRBD2 (6 bases). The CDR3 loop spans 14 amino acids. The V end lost 5 bases, the J end lost 5 bases, and 14 bases lay between the germline ends. Germline CDR1 is MNHEY and CDR2 is SMNVEV (reference sequence). CDR3: CASSVMDGRDTQYF. The CDR3 DNA is TGTGCCAGCAGTGTCATGGACGGGAGAGATACGCAGTATTTT.

This clonotype was detected a few times. The chain links TRBV5-1 to TRBJ2-7; tentative D call: TRBD2 (6 bases). Per the germline V gene, CDR1 is SGHRS and CDR2 is YFSETQ. The CDR3 extends over 15 amino acids. V dropped 0 bases and J dropped 7 bases, with 17 bases sitting between them. In DNA form, the CDR3 reads TGCGCCAGCAGCTTGGTGGGAGGAGTATCGGGAGAGCAGTACTTC. This encodes CASSLVGGVSGEQYF.

V gene TRBV19 combines with J gene TRBJ2-1, with a weak D call TRBD2 (6 bases). Germline V gives CDR1 LNHDA, CDR2 SQIVND (reference sequence). V was trimmed by 2 bases and J by 4 bases, leaving 15 bases between them. The CDR3 is made up of 16 amino acids. The CDR3 reads CASSIRPSGPYNEQFF. CDR3 DNA: TGTGCCAGTAGTATAAGACCCAGCGGGCCTTACAATGAGCAGTTCTTC.

This clonotype was observed a handful of times. The V and J genes are TRBV28 and TRBJ2-7, with no clear D. CDR1 and CDR2 (germline): MDHEN, SYDVKM. Deletions cut 3 bases from V and 0 bases from J, with 15 bases between. CDR3 size: 16 residues. The CDR3 sequence is CASSFDFQAPSYEQYF. Here the CDR3 DNA reads TGTGCCAGCAGTTTTGATTTTCAGGCGCCCTCCTACGAGCAGTACTTC.

The chain links TRBV2 to TRBJ2-6, with 9 nucleotides matching TRBD1. This CDR3 region has 17 residues. J gave up 4 bases and V 2 bases, and 6 bases lay outside the gene matches. The germline gives CDR1 SNHLY, CDR2 FYNNEI. The CDR3 region is CASSETGTGYGANVLTF. The CDR3 coding sequence is TGTGCCAGCAGTGAAACCGGGACAGGGTACGGGGCCAACGTCCTGACTTTC.

V is TRBV3-1 and J is TRBJ2-7; a weak D match, TRBD2 (5 bases). The ends were cut back, 1 base at V and 7 bases at J, with 5 bases in the middle. The CDR3 runs to 11 residues. The germline V gene has CDR1 LGHDT and CDR2 YNNKEL (reference sequence). CDR3 sequence reads: CASSQAGEQYF. CDR3 bases: TGTGCCAGCAGCCAAGCGGGAGAGCAGTACTTC.

The sample holds many counts of this clonotype. The chain uses TRBV6-5 and TRBJ2-5; the match to TRBD2 covers 13 bases. The V and J ends lost 2 bases and 0 bases, in that order; junction bases with no gene match: 3. Germline V CDR1 and CDR2: MNHEY, SVGAGI. The CDR3 loop spans 17 amino acids. The CDR3 region has the DNA TGTGCCAGCAGTTACAGGGGACTAGCGGGGTACCAAGAGACCCAGTACTTC. It specifies CASSYRGLAGYQETQYF.

The chain employs TRBV28 and TRBJ2-1; 10 bases match TRBD2. CDR1 and CDR2 (germline): MDHEN, SYDVKM. The CDR3 has 17 amino acids. J lost 6 bases, V lost 4 bases, and 12 bases had no gene match. The CDR3 reads CASSSPSSGSKGNEQFF. CDR3 sequence (DNA): TGTGCCAGCAGTTCACCATCTAGCGGGAGTAAGGGCAATGAGCAGTTCTTC.

This clonotype was found once. The genes are TRBV15 and TRBJ2-5, with 14 bases matching TRBD2. The V and J ends lost 6 bases and 4 bases, in that order; junction bases with no gene match: 7. The CDR3 is made up of 16 amino acids. CDR1 is LNHNV, CDR2 YYDKDF, per germline (reference sequence). CDR3 bases: TGTGCCACCAGTCCGGGACTAGCGGGAGAACTAGAGACCCAGTACTTC. Translating gives CATSPGLAGELETQYF.

J is TRBJ2-2 and V is TRBV4-2; D might be TRBD1 (7 bases). The V end lost 6 bases, the J end lost 3 bases, and 14 bases lay between the germline ends. CDR1 is LGHNA, CDR2 YNFKEQ, per germline. The CDR3 spans 15 residues. The CDR3 loop reads CASSPTGTYTGELFF. The CDR3 bases are TGTGCCAGCAGTCCGACAGGGACTTACACCGGGGAGCTGTTTTTT.